These 18 T cell receptor beta chains originate from one sample sequenced in a study of blood T cell repertoires in COVID-19. The method was immunoSEQ multiplex PCR; TCRdb's version includes in-frame clones alone and lacks a portion of them. The sample yields tens of thousands of clones, approximately 86% seen once. The sample taken for sequencing was peripheral blood. Every receptor here comes from a man in his fifties or sixties with active COVID-19.

J is TRBJ2-1 and V is TRBV6-5; D may be TRBD2 (6 bases). This CDR3 has 14 residues. Germline CDR1 is MNHEY and CDR2 is SVGAGI. V lost 7 bases to trimming and J lost 1 base, with 11 bases between them. CDR3 sequence: CASIRAGSYNEQFF. The CDR3 coding sequence is TGTGCCAGCATTAGAGCGGGTTCCTACAATGAGCAGTTCTTC.

V is TRBV6-5 and J is TRBJ1-1, with no clear D. CDR1 and CDR2 (germline): MNHEY, SVGAGI. The CDR3 contains 14 residues. The germline V and J ends were trimmed by 7 bases and 1 base, with 13 bases remaining between them. DNA for the CDR3: TGTGCCAGCACTTTAAGGGAGGGGAACACTGAAGCTTTCTTT. Its translation is CASTLREGNTEAFF.

This clone was detected only a few times. The chain uses TRBV29-1 and TRBJ2-5; the match to TRBD2 covers 13 bases. This CDR3 spans 15 amino acids. The germline V gene has CDR1 SQVTM and CDR2 ANQGSEA. The CDR3: CASQRATSGGETQYF. In nucleotides, the CDR3 is TGCGCAAGCCAAAGGGCGACTAGCGGGGGGGAGACCCAGTACTTC.

The chain joins TRBV7-3 to TRBJ2-7, with TRBD2 matching 9 bases. There are 19 residues in the CDR3. CDR1 is SGHTA, CDR2 FQGTGA, per germline. The trim removed 8 bases at V and 3 bases at J, leaving 23 bases unmatched. Written as DNA, the CDR3 is TGTGCCAGCTCCGTGGGGGGGTCGCGGGAGGGCCGGGCCCTCTACGAGCAGTACTTC. This codes for CASSVGGSREGRALYEQYF.

The chain carries TRBV6-1 and TRBJ2-7, with 14 bases fitting TRBD2. V gave up 3 bases and J gave up 5 bases; unmatched junction bases: 3. Germline CDR1 reads MNHNS; CDR2 reads SASEGT. The CDR3 totals 15 residues. The CDR3 DNA is TGTGCCAGCAGTGACCCGGGACTAGCGGGAGACGAGCAGTACTTC. Its protein is CASSDPGLAGDEQYF.

The V call is TRBV28, the J call TRBJ1-2; D perhaps matches TRBD1 (5 bases). Trimming left V 6 bases short and J 1 base short, with 12 bases between. Germline V gene data show CDR1 as MDHEN and CDR2 as SYDVKM. The CDR3 consists of 14 residues. The CDR3 loop is CASSRLQVNYGYTF. Written as DNA, the CDR3 is TGTGCCAGCAGCCGCCTACAGGTTAACTATGGCTACACCTTC.

The chain links TRBV28 to TRBJ1-1; TRBD1 agrees at 8 bases. After removal of 6 bases from V and 5 bases from J, the junction contained 11 bases not matched to a gene. Germline CDR1 reads MDHEN; CDR2 reads SYDVKM. The CDR3 contains 15 residues. DNA for the CDR3: TGTGCCAGCAGAGCACCTCCAGGGGGCGGAACTGAAGCTTTCTTT. It translates to CASRAPPGGGTEAFF.

This clone has a single count. The V and J genes are TRBV10-1 and TRBJ2-1, with D perhaps matching TRBD2 (5 bases). Germline-derived CDR1 and CDR2 are WNHNN and SYGVQD (reference sequence). Trimming cost V 4 bases and J 6 bases, with 10 bases left between them. This CDR3 is built from 13 residues. The CDR3 is CASSVGSGNEQFF. The CDR3 coding sequence is TGCGCCAGCAGTGTAGGGAGTGGCAATGAGCAGTTCTTC.

The rearrangement links TRBV3-1 (or the pseudogene TRBV3-2) to TRBJ2-5, with 7 positions matching TRBD2. This CDR3 spans 13 amino acids. Germline assignment: CDR1 LGHDT and CDR2 YNNKEL (reference sequence). V shed 5 bases and J 5 bases; nucleotides not matched to a gene: 5. In nucleotides, the CDR3 is TGTGCCAGCAGCTTCGGACTAGAGGAGACCCAGTACTTC. As protein: CASSFGLEETQYF.

This chain joins TRBV19 and TRBJ1-2; 11 bases are shared with TRBD1. Germline V lookup: CDR1 LNHDA, CDR2 SQIVND (reference sequence). The trim removed 8 bases at V and 4 bases at J, leaving 6 bases unmatched. The CDR3 consists of 14 residues. The CDR3 sequence: CASRRTGGTYGYTF. The CDR3 nucleotides are TGTGCCAGTCGTAGGACAGGGGGCACCTATGGCTACACCTTC.

CDR3 in DNA: TGTGCCAGCAGCTTAACTCCGCCAGATACGCAGTATTTT. Residues: CASSLTPPDTQYF. This chain connects TRBV7-2 to TRBJ2-3; no firm D call. Germline assignment: CDR1 SGHTA and CDR2 FQGNSA. The V end was cut by 2 bases, the J end by 4 bases, with 7 bases between. The CDR3 is made up of 13 amino acids.

The chain recombines TRBV6-2 or TRBV6-3 with TRBJ1-5; TRBD1 is a possible D gene (5 bases). The length of the CDR3 is 14 residues. The V and J ends lost 5 bases and 2 bases respectively, with 10 bases between them. In germline, CDR1 is MNHEY, CDR2 SVGEGT. CDR3: CASSPDTGNQPQHF. CDR3 DNA sequence: TGTGCCAGCAGTCCGGACACCGGCAATCAGCCCCAGCATTTT.

This chain connects TRBV5-1 to TRBJ2-2; D perhaps matches TRBD2 (5 bases). Germline CDR1 is SGHRS and CDR2 is YFSETQ. Trimming cost V 5 bases and J 1 base, with 24 bases left between them. The CDR3 totals 19 residues. The CDR3 sequence is CASRGASGRPLLNTGELFF. As DNA, the CDR3 is TGCGCCAGCAGGGGTGCGAGCGGTCGCCCCCTCTTGAACACCGGGGAGCTGTTTTTT.

In its sample, this clone was seen once. This chain links TRBV7-8 with TRBJ2-2, with TRBD1 matching over 9 bases. From germline, CDR1 is SGHVS and CDR2 FQNEAQ. The V and J ends lost 4 bases and 3 bases, in that order; junction bases with no gene match: 6. This CDR3 region has 16 residues. The CDR3 sequence is CASSWGTGSDTGELFF. The CDR3 nucleotides are TGTGCCAGCAGCTGGGGGACAGGGAGCGACACCGGGGAGCTGTTTTTT. The full variable domain, completed using reference TRBV7-8 and TRBJ2-2, is GAGVSQSPRYKVAKRGQDVALRCDPISGHVSLFWYQQALGQGPEFLTYFQNEAQLDKSGLPSDRFFAERPEGSVSTLKIQRTQQEDSAVYLCASSWGTGSDTGELFFGEGSRLTVL.

The genes are TRBV18 and TRBJ2-6; TRBD1 aligns across 7 bases. Looked up from germline, CDR1 is KGHSH and CDR2 is LQKENI. This CDR3 spans 18 amino acids. V lost 6 bases to trimming and J lost 0 bases; unmatched junction nucleotides: 11. The CDR3 DNA sequence: TGTGCCAGCTCGCACACGACAGGGCGAACCTCTGGGGCCAACGTCCTGACTTTC. Amino acid sequence: CASSHTTGRTSGANVLTF.

This clone was seen only once. J is TRBJ2-3 and V is TRBV7-9; unclear D gene. The CDR3 has 14 residues. Trimming took off 5 bases at V and 2 bases at J, with 11 bases between the two ends. Germline V lookup: CDR1 SEHNR, CDR2 FQNEAQ (reference sequence). CDR3 loop: CASSPRSATDTQYF. CDR3 nucleotides: TGTGCCAGCAGCCCCCGGAGCGCCACAGATACGCAGTATTTT.

The rearrangement uses TRBV7-3 and TRBJ2-5, with a tentative D call TRBD1 (6 bases). From germline, CDR1 is SGHTA and CDR2 FQGTGA. V was trimmed by 5 bases and J by 5 bases, leaving 21 bases between them. The CDR3 totals 16 residues. CDR3 coding DNA: TGTGCCAGCAGCCCCCAGGGACAATCCCCTCGGGAGACCCAGTACTTC. Residues: CASSPQGQSPRETQYF.

The V call is TRBV6-5, the J call TRBJ1-2; TRBD1 matches 9 bases. The germline gives CDR1 MNHEY, CDR2 SVGAGI. CDR3 length: 16 residues. J was trimmed by 5 bases and V by 0 bases; bases with no gene match: 7. The CDR3 region has the DNA TGTGCCAGCAGTTACTCCCCCGACAGGGGGGAATATGGCTACACCTTC. Encoded protein: CASSYSPDRGEYGYTF.